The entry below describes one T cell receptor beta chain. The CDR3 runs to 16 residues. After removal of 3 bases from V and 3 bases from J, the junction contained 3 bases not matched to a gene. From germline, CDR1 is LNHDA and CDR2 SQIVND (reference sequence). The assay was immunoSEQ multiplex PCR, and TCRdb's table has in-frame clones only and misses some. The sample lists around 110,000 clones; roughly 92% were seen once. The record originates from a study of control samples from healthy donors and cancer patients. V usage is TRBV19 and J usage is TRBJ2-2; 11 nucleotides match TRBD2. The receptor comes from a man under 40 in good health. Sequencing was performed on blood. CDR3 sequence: CASSITLAGDTGELFF. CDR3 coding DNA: TGTGCCAGTAGTATTACACTAGCGGGGGACACCGGGGAGCTGTTTTTT.